This T cell receptor (beta chain) appears in the sequencing data of a study of T cells in Graves' hyperthyroidism and ophthalmopathy. General observations from the study: Blood also carried most thyroid clonotypes expanded above 0.001.

Fresh peripheral blood, 9.5 to 10 ml of it, supplied the PBMCs. Amplification of TCR beta CDR3 regions used RNA as the template. The primer set for the first-round RT-PCR of the TCR CDR3 was HTBI. From the multiplex PCR reads, TCRdb called clonotypes with MiXCR, one entry per CDR3 protein. There are about 99,000 distinct CDR3 sequences in the sample; about half occur only once, and about 26% lies in the top ten. Notes on this clonotype: What it binds is unknown.

The source is a man aged 40-49 years with Graves' hyperthyroidism. The sample taken for sequencing was blood.

CDR3 loop: CATSRDRRTSGGRETQYF. In nucleotides, the CDR3 is TGTGCCACCAGCAGAGATCGGAGGACTAGCGGGGGGCGGGAGACCCAGTACTTC. The V and J genes are TRBV15 and TRBJ2-5; TRBD2 agrees at 14 bases. The CDR3 has 18 amino acids. Germline CDR1 LNHNV, CDR2 YYDKDF (reference sequence). The V and J ends lost 0 bases and 5 bases, in that order; junction bases with no gene match: 8.